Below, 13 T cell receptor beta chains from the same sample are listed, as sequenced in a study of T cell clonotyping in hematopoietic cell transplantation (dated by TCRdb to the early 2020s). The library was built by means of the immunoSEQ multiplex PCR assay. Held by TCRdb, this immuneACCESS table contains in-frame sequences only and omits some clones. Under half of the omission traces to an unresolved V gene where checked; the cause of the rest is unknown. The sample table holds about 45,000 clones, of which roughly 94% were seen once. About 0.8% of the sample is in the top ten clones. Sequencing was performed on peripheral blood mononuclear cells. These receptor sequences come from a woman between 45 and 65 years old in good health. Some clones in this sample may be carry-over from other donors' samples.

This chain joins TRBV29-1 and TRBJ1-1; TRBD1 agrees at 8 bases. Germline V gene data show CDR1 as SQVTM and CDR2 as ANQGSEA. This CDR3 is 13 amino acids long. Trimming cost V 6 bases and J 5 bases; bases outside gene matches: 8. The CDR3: CSVKTGGGTEAFF. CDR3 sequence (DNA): TGCAGCGTGAAAACAGGGGGTGGGACTGAAGCTTTCTTT.

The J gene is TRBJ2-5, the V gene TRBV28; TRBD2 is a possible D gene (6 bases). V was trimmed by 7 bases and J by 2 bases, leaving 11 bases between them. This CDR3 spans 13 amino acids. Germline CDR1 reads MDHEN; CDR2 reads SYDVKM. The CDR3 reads CASTNGGQETQYF. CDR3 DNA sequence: TGTGCCAGCACTAACGGGGGACAAGAGACCCAGTACTTC.

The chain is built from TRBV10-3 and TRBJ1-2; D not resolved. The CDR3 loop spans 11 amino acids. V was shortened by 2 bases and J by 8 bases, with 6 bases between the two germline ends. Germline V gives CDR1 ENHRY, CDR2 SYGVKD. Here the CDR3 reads CAISELRGYTF. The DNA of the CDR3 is TGTGCCATCAGTGAGCTCCGGGGCTACACCTTC.

CDR3 in DNA: TGTGCCAGCAGACCCAGCGGGGGGGCTGATGAGCAGTTCTTC. Translation: CASRPSGGADEQFF. The V call is TRBV6-5, the J call TRBJ2-1; 10 nucleotides match TRBD2. CDR1 and CDR2 from the germline V gene are MNHEY and SVGAGI. V was pared by 6 bases and J by 8 bases, with 7 bases of the junction left unmatched. This CDR3 region has 14 residues.

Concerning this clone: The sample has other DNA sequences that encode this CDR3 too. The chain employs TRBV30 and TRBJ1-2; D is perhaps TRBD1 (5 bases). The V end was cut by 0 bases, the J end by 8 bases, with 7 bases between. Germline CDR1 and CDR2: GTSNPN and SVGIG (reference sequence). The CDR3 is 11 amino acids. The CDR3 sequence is CAWSVRGGYTF. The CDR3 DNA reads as TGTGCCTGGAGTGTACGGGGGGGCTACACCTTC.

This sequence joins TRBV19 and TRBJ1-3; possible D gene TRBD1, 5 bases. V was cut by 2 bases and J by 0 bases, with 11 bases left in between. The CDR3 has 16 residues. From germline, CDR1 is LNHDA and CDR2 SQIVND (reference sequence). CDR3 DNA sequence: TGTGCCAGTAGTATACGGGACTCGAGCTCTGGAAACACCATATATTTT. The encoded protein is CASSIRDSSSGNTIYF.

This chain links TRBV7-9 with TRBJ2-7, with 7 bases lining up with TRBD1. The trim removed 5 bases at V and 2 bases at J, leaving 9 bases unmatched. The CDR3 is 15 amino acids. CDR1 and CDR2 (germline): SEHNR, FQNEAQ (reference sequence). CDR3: CASSPLTGLAYEQYF. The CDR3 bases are TGTGCCAGCAGCCCGCTGACAGGGCTGGCCTACGAGCAGTACTTC.

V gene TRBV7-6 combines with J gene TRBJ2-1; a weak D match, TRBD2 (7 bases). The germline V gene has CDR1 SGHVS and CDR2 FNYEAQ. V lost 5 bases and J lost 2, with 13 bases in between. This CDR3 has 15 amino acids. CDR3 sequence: CASSQRGGTYNEQFF. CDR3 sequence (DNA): TGTGCCAGCAGCCAAAGGGGGGGAACCTACAATGAGCAGTTCTTC.

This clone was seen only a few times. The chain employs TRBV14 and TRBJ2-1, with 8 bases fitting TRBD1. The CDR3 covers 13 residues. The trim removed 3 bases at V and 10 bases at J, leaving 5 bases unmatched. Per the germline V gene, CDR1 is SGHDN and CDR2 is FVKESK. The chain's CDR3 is CASSQSRTGEQFF. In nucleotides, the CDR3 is TGTGCCAGCAGCCAGAGCCGGACAGGGGAGCAGTTCTTC.

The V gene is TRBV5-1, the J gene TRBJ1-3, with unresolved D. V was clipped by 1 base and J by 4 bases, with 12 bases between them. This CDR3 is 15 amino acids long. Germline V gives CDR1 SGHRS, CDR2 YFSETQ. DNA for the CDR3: TGCGCCAGCAGCTTGTCGCACCCAGCGGGAAACACCATATATTTT. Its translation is CASSLSHPAGNTIYF.

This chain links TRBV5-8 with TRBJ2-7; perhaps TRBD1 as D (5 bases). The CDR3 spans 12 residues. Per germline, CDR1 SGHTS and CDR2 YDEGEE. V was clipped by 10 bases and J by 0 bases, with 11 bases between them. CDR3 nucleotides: TGTGCCGGCGGACATGACTCCTACGAGCAGTACTTC. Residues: CAGGHDSYEQYF.

DNA of the CDR3: TGTGCCAGCAGCCAAGCGGTCTCAAGCCCCACTGAAGCTTTCTTT. It specifies CASSQAVSSPTEAFF. The chain is built from TRBV4-2 and TRBJ1-1; D gene uncertain. CDR3 length: 15 residues. Germline V gene data show CDR1 as LGHNA and CDR2 as YNFKEQ. V gave up 1 base and J gave up 4 bases, with 13 bases separating them.

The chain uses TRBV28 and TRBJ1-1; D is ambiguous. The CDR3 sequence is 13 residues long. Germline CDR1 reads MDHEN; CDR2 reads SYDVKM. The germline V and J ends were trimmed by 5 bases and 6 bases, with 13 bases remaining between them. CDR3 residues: CASSVSVVPEAFF. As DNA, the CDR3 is TGTGCCAGCAGTGTCAGTGTTGTCCCTGAAGCTTTCTTT.